Below are 19 T cell receptor beta chains sequenced from a single sample in a study of cytomegalovirus exposure and HLA in healthy donors. The PCR made use of 60 Vbeta and 13 Jbeta primers. Libraries were prepared by immunoSEQ multiplex PCR; TCRdb keeps only in-frame clonotypes and omits some of them. The profile shows around 170,000 clones, 84% of them singletons. Material for sequencing was PBMCs. Receptor source: a boy aged 2 to 10 in good health and CMV-seronegative.

The sample holds one count of this clone. V usage is TRBV25-1 and J usage is TRBJ2-3; D unclear. From germline, CDR1 is MGHDK and CDR2 SYGVNS. There are 11 residues in the CDR3. V gave up 3 bases and J gave up 7 bases, with 5 bases separating them. The CDR3 protein is CASSDLNTQYF. The CDR3 DNA is TGTGCCAGCAGTGACCTAAATACGCAGTATTTT.

This clone has just one count. This chain joins TRBV7-6 and TRBJ1-2, with a possible D match to TRBD1 (6 bases). Germline assignment: CDR1 SGHVS and CDR2 FNYEAQ. V was cut by 1 base and J by 10 bases, with 25 bases left in between. The CDR3 loop spans 17 amino acids. The CDR3 sequence is CASSLGPAGRGGMDYTF. As DNA, the CDR3 is TGTGCCAGCAGCTTAGGCCCGGCAGGGAGGGGGGGGATGGACTACACCTTC.

CDR3 in amino acids: CASSLTGGPTEQYF. The CDR3 DNA sequence: TGTGCCAGCAGCCTAACCGGGGGTCCAACCGAGCAGTACTTC. The genes are TRBV7-6 and TRBJ2-7, with a possible D match to TRBD2 (6 bases). Per the germline V gene, CDR1 is SGHVS and CDR2 is FNYEAQ. The CDR3 is made up of 14 amino acids. The V end was cut by 5 bases, the J end by 6 bases, with 17 bases between.

This clone was seen only a few times. The V and J genes are TRBV5-1 and TRBJ2-7, with D perhaps matching TRBD1 (6 bases). The CDR3 contains 13 residues. Deletions cut 5 bases from V and 6 bases from J, with 15 bases between. Germline loops: CDR1 SGHRS, CDR2 YFSETQ. The CDR3 bases are TGCGCCAGCAGACTCAACAGGGAGTTCGAGCAGTACTTC. Its translation is CASRLNREFEQYF.

The J gene is TRBJ2-7, the V gene TRBV13; 10 positions agree with TRBD2. The CDR3 runs 18 residues. Germline CDR1 reads PRHDT; CDR2 reads FYEKMQ (reference sequence). V gave up 0 bases and J gave up 4 bases; unmatched junction bases: 12. CDR3 sequence (DNA): TGTGCCAGCAGCTTAGGGACTAGCGGGCATTCCTCCCCTTACGAGCAGTACTTC. It codes for CASSLGTSGHSSPYEQYF.

This rearrangement joins TRBV10-3 to TRBJ1-5; TRBD1 is a possible D gene (5 bases). Germline CDR1 and CDR2: ENHRY and SYGVKD. The CDR3 length is 17 residues. Between the trimmed V and J ends, which lost 0 bases and 7 bases, there was a span of 19 bases. The CDR3 is CAISESTPGTTEQPQHF. The CDR3 coding sequence is TGTGCCATCAGTGAGTCGACCCCTGGGACTACAGAGCAGCCCCAGCATTTT.

This clone turned up a few times. The CDR3 region has the DNA TGTGCCAGCAGTTTGTGGCTAGCGGATTACAATGAGCAGTTCTTC. This encodes CASSLWLADYNEQFF. The chain has TRBV27 and TRBJ2-1; 7 bases agree with TRBD2. Germline V gene data show CDR1 as MNHEY and CDR2 as SMNVEV (reference sequence). This CDR3 has 15 amino acids. The ends lost 3 bases at V and 4 bases at J; junction bases unmatched: 6.

This clone was seen a handful of times. The junction differs from germline at one of its ends, possibly a read error. The chain joins TRBV28 to TRBJ1-5, with 9 bases lining up with TRBD1. Germline-derived CDR1 and CDR2 are MDHEN and SYDVKM. This CDR3 is 15 amino acids long. The CDR3 bases are TGTGCCAGCAGCTGGTCCGGGACAGGGAATCGGCCCCAGCATTTT. It is translated as CASSWSGTGNRPQHF.

The chain carries TRBV29-1 and TRBJ2-7; a possible D gene is TRBD2 (5 bases). Germline assignment: CDR1 SQVTM and CDR2 ANQGSEA. The ends were cut back, 0 bases at V and 0 bases at J, with 15 bases in the middle. The CDR3 contains 16 residues. In DNA, the CDR3 is TGCAGCGTTGAAGACGCGCAAGGGAGCCCCTCCTACGAGCAGTACTTC. Translation gives CSVEDAQGSPSYEQYF.

This rearrangement joins TRBV9 to TRBJ2-3; a weak D match, TRBD2 (5 bases). CDR3 length equals 17 residues. Between the trimmed V and J ends, which lost 4 bases and 3 bases, there was a span of 21 bases. Germline-derived CDR1 and CDR2 are SGDLS and YYNGEE. Here the CDR3 DNA reads TGTGCCAGCAGCCTCTCGGGGTCTGGCGGAGCGACAGATACGCAGTATTTT. This gives the protein CASSLSGSGGATDTQYF.

The chain has TRBV14 and TRBJ2-3, with D possibly TRBD1 on 5 matching bases. Germline V gene sequence: CDR1 SGHDN, CDR2 FVKESK. Trimming stripped 0 bases from V and 3 bases from J, with 19 bases between. CDR3 size: 18 residues. CDR3 region: CASSQDRAERAGTDTQYF. CDR3 sequence (DNA): TGTGCCAGCAGCCAAGATCGGGCTGAACGGGCAGGGACAGATACGCAGTATTTT.

The table lists this clone with a few counts. The chain links TRBV5-1 to TRBJ2-3, with 11 positions matching TRBD2. The J segment lost 4 bases and the V segment lost 4 bases, leaving 8 bases of the junction unmatched. Germline V gene lookup returns CDR1 SGHRS and CDR2 YFSETQ. CDR3 length: 16 amino acids. CDR3 amino acids: CASSLTSGRDPDTQYF. CDR3 nucleotides: TGCGCCAGCAGCCTAACTAGCGGGAGAGATCCAGATACGCAGTATTTT.

The V and J genes are TRBV5-6 and TRBJ2-1, with a possible D match to TRBD2 (5 bases). V was pared by 2 bases and J by 0 bases, with 9 bases between. This CDR3 comprises 15 residues. Looked up from germline, CDR1 is SGHDT and CDR2 is YYEEEE. This chain's CDR3 is CASSFLGSSYNEQFF. The CDR3 coding sequence is TGTGCCAGCAGCTTCTTGGGGAGCTCCTACAATGAGCAGTTCTTC. The whole variable domain, remainder taken from reference TRBV5-6 and TRBJ2-1, is DAGVTQSPTHLIKTRGQQVTLRCSPKSGHDTVSWYQQALGQGPQFIFQYYEEEERQRGNFPDRFSGHQFPNYSSELNVNALLLGDSALYLCASSFLGSSYNEQFFGPGTRLTVL.

This clone was picked up one time. This rearrangement joins TRBV11-2 to TRBJ2-7; the D is unclear. CDR1 SGHAT and CDR2 FQNNGV come from the germline V gene. The CDR3 runs to 13 residues. The V end lost 6 bases, the J end lost 3 bases, and 12 bases lay between the germline ends. The CDR3 DNA reads as TGTGCCAGCAGTGTAGACAAATACTACGAGCAGTACTTC. Residues: CASSVDKYYEQYF.

V usage is TRBV18 and J usage is TRBJ2-2; the match to TRBD1 covers 8 bases. Germline loops: CDR1 KGHSH, CDR2 LQKENI. The CDR3 length is 15 residues. V shed 2 bases and J 1 base; nucleotides not matched to a gene: 0. The CDR3 protein is CASSPGQGNTGELFF. CDR3 DNA: TGTGCCAGCTCACCAGGACAGGGGAACACCGGGGAGCTGTTTTTT.

The chain is built from TRBV5-1 and TRBJ1-1, with 12 bases that match TRBD1. Germline V lookup: CDR1 SGHRS, CDR2 YFSETQ. The CDR3 covers 15 residues. With 7 bases clipped from V and 3 bases from J, the junction kept 7 bases outside the gene matches. The CDR3 sequence: CASSRDRGLYTEAFF. Written as DNA, the CDR3 is TGCGCCAGCTCCCGGGACAGGGGGCTATACACTGAAGCTTTCTTT.

CDR3 DNA sequence: TGTGCCAGCAGTTCTCCTAGCGGAGACATTCAGTACTTC. Amino acids: CASSSPSGDIQYF. The chain employs TRBV28 and TRBJ2-4; 7 nucleotides align to TRBD2. Looked up from germline, CDR1 is MDHEN and CDR2 is SYDVKM. V lost 4 bases and J lost 8; bases outside the gene matches: 5. This CDR3 spans 13 amino acids.

V and J are TRBV9 and TRBJ2-1, with a tentative D call TRBD2 (5 bases). Germline lookup yields CDR1 SGDLS and CDR2 YYNGEE. V was cut by 4 bases and J by 0 bases, with 17 bases left in between. The CDR3 contains 17 residues. The CDR3: CASSPSGVLRSYNEQFF. In DNA, the CDR3 is TGTGCCAGCAGCCCCAGCGGTGTCCTCCGCTCCTACAATGAGCAGTTCTTC.

The chain joins TRBV6-1 to TRBJ2-1; a possible D gene is TRBD1 (6 bases). Germline assignment: CDR1 MNHNS and CDR2 SASEGT. V lost 8 bases and J 0 bases, leaving 11 bases between the germline ends. The CDR3 length is 14 residues. CDR3 nucleotide sequence: TGTGCCAGCCGGGACACACGCTCCTACAATGAGCAGTTCTTC. Protein sequence: CASRDTRSYNEQFF.